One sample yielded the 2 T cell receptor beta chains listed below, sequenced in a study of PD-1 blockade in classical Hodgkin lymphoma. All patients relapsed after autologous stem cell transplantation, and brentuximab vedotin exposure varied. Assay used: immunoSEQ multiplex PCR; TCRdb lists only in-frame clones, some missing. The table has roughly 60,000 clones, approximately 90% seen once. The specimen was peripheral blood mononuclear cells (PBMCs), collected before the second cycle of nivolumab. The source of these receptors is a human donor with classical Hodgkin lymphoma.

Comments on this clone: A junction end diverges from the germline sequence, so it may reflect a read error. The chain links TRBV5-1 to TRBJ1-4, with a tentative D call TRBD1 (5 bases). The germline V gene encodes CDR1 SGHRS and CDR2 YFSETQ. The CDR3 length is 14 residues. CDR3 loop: CASSQGRTNGKLFF. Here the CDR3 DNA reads TGCGCCAGCAGCCAGGGACGGACTAATGGAAAACTGTTTTTT. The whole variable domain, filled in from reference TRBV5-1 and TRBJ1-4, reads KAGVTQTPRYLIKTRGQQVTLSCSPISGHRSVSWYQQTPGQGLQFLFEYFSETQRNKGNFPGRFSGRQFSNSRSEMNVSTLELGDSALYLCASSQGRTNGKLFFGSGTQLSVL.

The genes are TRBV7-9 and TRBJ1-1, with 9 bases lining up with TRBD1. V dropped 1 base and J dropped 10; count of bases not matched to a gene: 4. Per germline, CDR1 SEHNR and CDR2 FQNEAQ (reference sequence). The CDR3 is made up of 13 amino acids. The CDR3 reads CASSLGDREGAFF. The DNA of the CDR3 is TGTGCCAGCAGCTTAGGGGACAGGGAGGGAGCTTTCTTT.